This T cell receptor (beta chain) came from a study of technical replicates of blood from a few donors. Clones were read by immunoSEQ multiplex PCR, and TCRdb kept only the in-frame ones, dropping some. The table includes approximately 75,000 clones, more than 90% detected once. Sequencing input: T cells isolated from PBMCs. The TCR sequence derives from a human donor in good health.

The CDR3 is CASSPRQTSYIVDTQYF. CDR3 bases: TGTGCCAGCTCACCACGACAGACTAGCTACATCGTCGATACGCAGTATTTT. V gene TRBV18 combines with J gene TRBJ2-3, with TRBD2 matching over 7 bases. Germline assignment: CDR1 KGHSH and CDR2 LQKENI. The CDR3 runs 17 residues. The V gene end was trimmed by 1 base and the J gene end by 6 bases; junction bases not matched to a gene: 13.